Listed below are T cell receptor beta chains from one sample, sequenced in a study of shared clonotypes between healthy human individuals. TCRdb keeps only in-frame clones here, not all; method: immunoSEQ multiplex PCR. This sample has 2 million to 2.5 million clones, with around 90% found just once. The sample was naive CD4+ T cells from PBMCs. The receptor set was obtained from a man younger than 35 in good health. Some clones in this sample may be carry-over from other donors' samples. Both conserved end residues are part of each CDR3. Fields, in order: V gene, clone size, D gene, J gene, CDR3 protein, CDR3 DNA. D genes are given only for firm matches. Clone size is stated in some rows and not others, as once, few, many or a class when expanded.

v_call: TRBV5-1
clone_size: NA
d_call: TRBD1
j_call: TRBJ2-3
cdr3_aa: CASSLGGTVTDTQYF
cdr3_nt: TGCGCCAGCAGCTTGGGAGGGACAGTCACAGATACGCAGTATTTT

v_call: TRBV30
clone_size: NA
d_call: NA
j_call: TRBJ1-6
cdr3_aa: CAWSRVNNSPLHF
cdr3_nt: TGTGCCTGGAGTAGGGTTAATAATTCACCCCTCCACTTT

v_call: TRBV5-1
clone_size: once
d_call: NA
j_call: TRBJ1-5
cdr3_aa: CASSLRGDQPQHF
cdr3_nt: TGCGCCAGCAGCTTACGAGGGGATCAGCCCCAGCATTTT

v_call: TRBV18
clone_size: NA
d_call: NA
j_call: TRBJ2-5
cdr3_aa: CASSPVLAGQAETQYF
cdr3_nt: TGTGCCAGCTCACCCGTCCTAGCGGGACAGGCAGAGACCCAGTACTTC

v_call: TRBV5-4
clone_size: NA
d_call: TRBD2
j_call: TRBJ2-7
cdr3_aa: CASSGKASGRSYEQYF
cdr3_nt: TGTGCCAGCAGCGGAAAGGCTAGCGGGAGATCCTACGAGCAGTACTTC

v_call: TRBV14
clone_size: NA
d_call: TRBD1
j_call: TRBJ1-1
cdr3_aa: CASSSDRVNTEAFF
cdr3_nt: TGTGCCAGCAGTTCGGACAGGGTGAACACTGAAGCTTTCTTT

v_call: TRBV11-2
clone_size: NA
d_call: NA
j_call: TRBJ1-2
cdr3_aa: CASSTDRRSYTF
cdr3_nt: TGTGCCAGCAGCACCGACAGGCGGAGCTACACCTTC

v_call: TRBV5-6
clone_size: NA
d_call: NA
j_call: TRBJ2-1
cdr3_aa: CASSLVTTSSYNEQFF
cdr3_nt: TGTGCCAGCAGCTTGGTTACCACTAGCTCCTACAATGAGCAGTTCTTC

v_call: TRBV7-9
clone_size: NA
d_call: TRBD1
j_call: TRBJ1-2
cdr3_aa: CASSLGGGGYGYTF
cdr3_nt: TGTGCCAGCAGCTTAGGAGGGGGCGGCTATGGCTACACCTTC

v_call: TRBV7-3
clone_size: NA
d_call: NA
j_call: TRBJ1-1
cdr3_aa: CASSLERGTEAFF
cdr3_nt: TGTGCCAGCAGCTTAGAAAGGGGGACTGAAGCTTTCTTT

v_call: TRBV7-8
clone_size: NA
d_call: TRBD2
j_call: TRBJ2-2
cdr3_aa: CASSLASGSFNGELFF
cdr3_nt: TGTGCCAGCAGCTTAGCCAGCGGGAGTTTCAACGGGGAGCTGTTTTTT

v_call: TRBV6-5
clone_size: NA
d_call: TRBD1
j_call: TRBJ2-7
cdr3_aa: CASATGGTYEQYF
cdr3_nt: TGTGCCAGTGCGACAGGGGGTACCTACGAGCAGTACTTC

v_call: TRBV7-2
clone_size: NA
d_call: NA
j_call: TRBJ1-4
cdr3_aa: CASSLLGREKLFF
cdr3_nt: TGTGCCAGCAGCTTGCTCGGCAGGGAAAAACTGTTTTTT

v_call: TRBV29-1
clone_size: NA
d_call: NA
j_call: TRBJ2-7
cdr3_aa: CSVESAAYEQYF
cdr3_nt: TGCAGCGTTGAATCGGCCGCCTACGAGCAGTACTTC

v_call: TRBV13
clone_size: NA
d_call: NA
j_call: TRBJ2-1
cdr3_aa: CASSSVGGDEQFF
cdr3_nt: TGTGCCAGCAGCTCCGTTGGCGGAGATGAGCAGTTCTTC

v_call: TRBV19
clone_size: NA
d_call: TRBD2
j_call: TRBJ2-2
cdr3_aa: CASSPLAGVWGELFF
cdr3_nt: TGTGCCAGTAGTCCCCTAGCGGGAGTGTGGGGGGAGCTGTTTTTT

v_call: TRBV4-2
clone_size: NA
d_call: NA
j_call: TRBJ2-2
cdr3_aa: CASSQDLVRLGNTGELFF
cdr3_nt: TGTGCCAGCAGCCAAGATCTCGTTCGGTTAGGGAACACCGGGGAGCTGTTTTTT

v_call: TRBV2
clone_size: NA
d_call: NA
j_call: TRBJ1-1
cdr3_aa: CASSFKGGRTEAFF
cdr3_nt: TGTGCCAGCAGCTTTAAGGGCGGCCGCACTGAAGCTTTCTTT

v_call: TRBV9
clone_size: NA
d_call: NA
j_call: TRBJ1-3
cdr3_aa: CASSVDLGNTIYF
cdr3_nt: TGTGCCAGCAGCGTAGATCTCGGAAACACCATATATTTT

v_call: TRBV28
clone_size: NA
d_call: NA
j_call: TRBJ1-5
cdr3_aa: CASTPGGAVYQPQHF
cdr3_nt: TGTGCCAGCACGCCTGGGGGCGCGGTCTATCAGCCCCAGCATTTT

v_call: TRBV28
clone_size: NA
d_call: NA
j_call: TRBJ1-2
cdr3_aa: CASSLTPPYGYTF
cdr3_nt: TGTGCCAGCAGTTTAACCCCACCCTATGGCTACACCTTC

v_call: TRBV2
clone_size: once
d_call: TRBD2
j_call: TRBJ2-1
cdr3_aa: CASSEYGTSGYNEQFF
cdr3_nt: TGTGCCAGCAGTGAATACGGTACTAGCGGTTACAATGAGCAGTTCTTC

v_call: TRBV28
clone_size: few
d_call: NA
j_call: TRBJ1-2
cdr3_aa: CASSPSNWKGYTF
cdr3_nt: TGTGCCAGCAGTCCATCAAATTGGAAGGGCTACACCTTC

v_call: TRBV19
clone_size: NA
d_call: NA
j_call: TRBJ1-1
cdr3_aa: CASSILGNTEAFF
cdr3_nt: TGTGCCAGTAGTATCTTGGGGAACACTGAAGCTTTCTTT

v_call: TRBV7-6
clone_size: NA
d_call: NA
j_call: TRBJ2-3
cdr3_aa: CASSSENPWSIDTQYF
cdr3_nt: TGTGCCAGCAGCTCGGAAAATCCCTGGTCTATAGATACGCAGTATTTT

v_call: TRBV28
clone_size: NA
d_call: NA
j_call: TRBJ1-2
cdr3_aa: CASKKGGSNYGYTF
cdr3_nt: TGTGCCAGCAAGAAGGGGGGTTCTAACTATGGCTACACCTTC

v_call: TRBV5-1
clone_size: NA
d_call: TRBD1
j_call: TRBJ1-2
cdr3_aa: CASSLGPGTGYGYTF
cdr3_nt: TGCGCCAGCAGCTTAGGACCCGGGACAGGCTATGGCTACACCTTC

v_call: TRBV12-2
clone_size: NA
d_call: NA
j_call: TRBJ1-4
cdr3_aa: CASRLTGTPSEKLFF
cdr3_nt: TGTGCAAGTCGCTTAACCGGGACACCGTCTGAAAAACTGTTTTTT

v_call: TRBV27
clone_size: NA
d_call: NA
j_call: TRBJ2-7
cdr3_aa: CASSLLRTTAAYEQYF
cdr3_nt: TGTGCCAGCAGTCTATTAAGGACCACTGCCGCGTACGAGCAGTACTTC

v_call: TRBV11-2
clone_size: NA
d_call: NA
j_call: TRBJ2-3
cdr3_aa: CASSLIYIPFPPYF
cdr3_nt: TGTGCCAGCAGCTTAATTTACATACCCTTCCCCCCGTATTTT

v_call: TRBV5-1
clone_size: NA
d_call: NA
j_call: TRBJ2-7
cdr3_aa: CASSLAKAGTYEQYF
cdr3_nt: TGCGCCAGCAGCTTGGCCAAGGCGGGGACCTACGAGCAGTACTTC

v_call: TRBV30
clone_size: NA
d_call: NA
j_call: TRBJ2-7
cdr3_aa: CAWSSPGVGYEQYF
cdr3_nt: TGTGCCTGGAGTTCCCCGGGCGTCGGCTACGAGCAGTACTTC